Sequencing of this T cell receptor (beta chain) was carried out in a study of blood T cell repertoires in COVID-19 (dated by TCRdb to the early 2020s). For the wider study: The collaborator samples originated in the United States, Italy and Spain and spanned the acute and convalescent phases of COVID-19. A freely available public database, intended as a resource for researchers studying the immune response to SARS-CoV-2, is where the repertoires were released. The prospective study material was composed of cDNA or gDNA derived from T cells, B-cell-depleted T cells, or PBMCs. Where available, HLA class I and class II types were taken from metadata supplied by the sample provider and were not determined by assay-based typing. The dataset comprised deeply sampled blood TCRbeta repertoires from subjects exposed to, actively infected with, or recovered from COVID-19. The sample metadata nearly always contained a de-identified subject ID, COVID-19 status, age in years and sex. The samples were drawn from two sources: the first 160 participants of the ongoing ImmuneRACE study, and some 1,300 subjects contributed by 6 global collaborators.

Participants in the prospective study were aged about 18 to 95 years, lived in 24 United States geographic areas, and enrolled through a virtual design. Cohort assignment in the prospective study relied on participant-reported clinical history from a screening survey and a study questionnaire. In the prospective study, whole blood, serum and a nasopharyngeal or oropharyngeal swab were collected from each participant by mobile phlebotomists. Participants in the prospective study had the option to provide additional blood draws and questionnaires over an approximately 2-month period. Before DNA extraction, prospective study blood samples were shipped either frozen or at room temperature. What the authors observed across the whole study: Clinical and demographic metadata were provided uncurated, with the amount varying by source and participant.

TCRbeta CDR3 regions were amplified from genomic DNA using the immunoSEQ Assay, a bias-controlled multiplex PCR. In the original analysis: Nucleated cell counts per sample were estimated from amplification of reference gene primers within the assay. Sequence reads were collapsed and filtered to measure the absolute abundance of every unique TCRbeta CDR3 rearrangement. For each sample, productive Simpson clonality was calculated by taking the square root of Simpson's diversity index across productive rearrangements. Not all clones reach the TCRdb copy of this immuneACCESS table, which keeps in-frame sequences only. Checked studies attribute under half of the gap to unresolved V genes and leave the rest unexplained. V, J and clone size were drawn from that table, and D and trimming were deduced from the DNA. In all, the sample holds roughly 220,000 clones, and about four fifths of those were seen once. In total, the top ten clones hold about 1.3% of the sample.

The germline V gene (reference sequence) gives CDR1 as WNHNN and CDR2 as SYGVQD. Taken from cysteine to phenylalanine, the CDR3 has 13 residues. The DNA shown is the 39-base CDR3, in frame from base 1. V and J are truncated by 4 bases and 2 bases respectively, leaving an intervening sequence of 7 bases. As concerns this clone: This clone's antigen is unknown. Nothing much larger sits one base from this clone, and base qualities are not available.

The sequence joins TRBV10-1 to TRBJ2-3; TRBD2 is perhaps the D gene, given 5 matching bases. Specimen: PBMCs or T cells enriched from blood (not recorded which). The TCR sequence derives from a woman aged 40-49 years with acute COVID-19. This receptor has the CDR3 CASSAGITDTQYF. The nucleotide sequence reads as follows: TGCGCCAGCAGTGCGGGGATCACAGATACGCAGTATTTT.